A selection of T cell receptor beta chains follows, all from one sample in a study of blood T cell repertoires in COVID-19. Sequencing was performed with immunoSEQ multiplex PCR; in TCRdb, only in-frame clones are kept and a portion is missing. Of 200,000 to 250,000 clones listed, roughly 80% are singletons. The specimen was PBMCs or T cells enriched from blood (not recorded which). The receptors were gathered from a woman between 50 and 59 years old who had been exposed to COVID-19. The CDR3 runs from the conserved cysteine through the conserved F or W. The order of the fields is J gene, V gene, D gene, clone size, CDR3 DNA, CDR3 protein. D genes are given only for firm matches. Where a row states a size, it is once, few, many or the class of an expanded clone; other rows omit it.

J gene: TRBJ1-2; V gene: TRBV5-4; D gene: -; clone size: -; CDR3 DNA: TGTGCCAGCAGCTTGGAGAAGCACTCCAACTATGGCTACACCTTC; CDR3 protein: CASSLEKHSNYGYTF
J gene: TRBJ2-7; V gene: TRBV25-1; D gene: -; clone size: -; CDR3 DNA: TGTGCCAGCAGTTATACAGGGAGCGAGCAGTACTTC; CDR3 protein: CASSYTGSEQYF
J gene: TRBJ2-1; V gene: TRBV28; D gene: TRBD1; clone size: -; CDR3 DNA: TGTGCCAGCAGTTCCTCTCAGGGGGTATTTTATCTCAATGAGCAGTTCTTC; CDR3 protein: CASSSSQGVFYLNEQFF
J gene: TRBJ1-3; V gene: TRBV7-9; D gene: -; clone size: -; CDR3 DNA: TGTGCCAGCAGCTTAGCCGGGGGTTCTGGAAACACCATATATTTT; CDR3 protein: CASSLAGGSGNTIYF
J gene: TRBJ1-3; V gene: TRBV28; D gene: -; clone size: -; CDR3 DNA: TGTGCCAGCAGTTTTTTCAGGGACTCTGGAAACACCATATATTTT; CDR3 protein: CASSFFRDSGNTIYF
J gene: TRBJ2-1; V gene: TRBV6-6; D gene: TRBD2; clone size: -; CDR3 DNA: TGTGCCAGCAGTCAAACGGGACTAGCGGCCTCCTACAATGAGCAGTTCTTC; CDR3 protein: CASSQTGLAASYNEQFF
J gene: TRBJ2-2; V gene: TRBV28; D gene: -; clone size: -; CDR3 DNA: TGTGCCAGCAGTAACTCGAACACCGGGGAGCTGTTTTTT; CDR3 protein: CASSNSNTGELFF
J gene: TRBJ2-7; V gene: TRBV19; D gene: -; clone size: -; CDR3 DNA: TGTGCCAGTAGTGACCGGACGGGGATCAGCTACGAGCAGTACTTC; CDR3 protein: CASSDRTGISYEQYF
J gene: TRBJ1-1; V gene: TRBV11-3; D gene: TRBD1; clone size: -; CDR3 DNA: TGTGCCAGCAGCTCTGGACAGGGAAGTGAGAACACTGAAGCTTTCTTT; CDR3 protein: CASSSGQGSENTEAFF
J gene: TRBJ2-3; V gene: TRBV7-9; D gene: -; clone size: -; CDR3 DNA: TGTGCCAGCATACAAAACCAGGCAGATACGCAGTATTTT; CDR3 protein: CASIQNQADTQYF
J gene: TRBJ1-1; V gene: TRBV6-1; D gene: -; clone size: -; CDR3 DNA: TGTGCCAGCAGTGAGGGGGCTACCACTGAAGCTTTCTTT; CDR3 protein: CASSEGATTEAFF
J gene: TRBJ1-1; V gene: TRBV29-1; D gene: -; clone size: -; CDR3 DNA: TGCAGCGTTGCTACAGGGCTAATGATATGGAACACTGAAGCTTTCTTT; CDR3 protein: CSVATGLMIWNTEAFF
J gene: TRBJ2-7; V gene: TRBV14; D gene: TRBD2; clone size: -; CDR3 DNA: TGTGCCAGCAGCCGAACCTTCGGGGGAGGGTACGAGCAGTACTTC; CDR3 protein: CASSRTFGGGYEQYF
J gene: TRBJ2-2; V gene: TRBV3-1/TRBV3-2; D gene: TRBD1; clone size: -; CDR3 DNA: TGTGCCAGCAGCCTCCGTTTATCCGGGACAGGGATCGGGGAGCTGTTTTTT; CDR3 protein: CASSLRLSGTGIGELFF
J gene: TRBJ2-3; V gene: TRBV4-2; D gene: TRBD2; clone size: -; CDR3 DNA: TGTGCCAGCAGCCAAATTCTTAGCGGGGGAACCACAGATACGCAGTATTTT; CDR3 protein: CASSQILSGGTTDTQYF
J gene: TRBJ2-2; V gene: TRBV6-4; D gene: -; clone size: once; CDR3 DNA: TGTGCCAGCAGTGACACAAACACCGGGGAGCTGTTTTTT; CDR3 protein: CASSDTNTGELFF
J gene: TRBJ1-3; V gene: TRBV18; D gene: -; clone size: -; CDR3 DNA: TGTGCCAGCTCACCATACAGGCTCGACTCTGGAAACACCATATATTTT; CDR3 protein: CASSPYRLDSGNTIYF
J gene: TRBJ1-3; V gene: TRBV5-6; D gene: -; clone size: -; CDR3 DNA: TGTGCCAGCAGCTTGGGCCCAGGCTCTGGAAACACCATATATTTT; CDR3 protein: CASSLGPGSGNTIYF
J gene: TRBJ2-7; V gene: TRBV2; D gene: -; clone size: -; CDR3 DNA: TGTGCCAGCGGGGAGTACGAGCAGTACTTC; CDR3 protein: CASGEYEQYF
J gene: TRBJ1-2; V gene: TRBV7-2; D gene: -; clone size: -; CDR3 DNA: TGTGCCAGCAGCCCCAGGAATGGGGCGCGGTATGGCTACACCTTC; CDR3 protein: CASSPRNGARYGYTF
J gene: TRBJ1-1; V gene: TRBV5-6; D gene: -; clone size: -; CDR3 DNA: TGTGCCAGCAGCTACTCACTGAACACTGAAGCTTTCTTT; CDR3 protein: CASSYSLNTEAFF
J gene: TRBJ1-2; V gene: TRBV12-2; D gene: -; clone size: -; CDR3 DNA: TGTGCAAGTCGCTTAGCTAAGCAGGGAAACTATGGCTACACCTTC; CDR3 protein: CASRLAKQGNYGYTF
J gene: TRBJ2-3; V gene: TRBV7-9; D gene: -; clone size: -; CDR3 DNA: TGTGCCAGCAGCCCCAGCGGGGATACGCAGTATTTT; CDR3 protein: CASSPSGDTQYF
J gene: TRBJ2-1; V gene: TRBV5-5; D gene: TRBD2; clone size: -; CDR3 DNA: TGTGCCAGCAGCTTGGCTAGCGGGGGCCTAAGCTCCTACAATGAGCAGTTCTTC; CDR3 protein: CASSLASGGLSSYNEQFF
J gene: TRBJ2-5; V gene: TRBV2; D gene: -; clone size: -; CDR3 DNA: TGTGCCAGCAGGATAGAAAACCAAGAGACCCAGTACTTC; CDR3 protein: CASRIENQETQYF
J gene: TRBJ1-5; V gene: TRBV6-5; D gene: -; clone size: -; CDR3 DNA: TGTGCCAGCAGCCGGGACAACAGCAATCAGCCCCAGCATTTT; CDR3 protein: CASSRDNSNQPQHF
J gene: TRBJ2-3; V gene: TRBV18; D gene: -; clone size: few; CDR3 DNA: TGTGCCAGCTCACCCTCCCCAGATACGCAGTATTTT; CDR3 protein: CASSPSPDTQYF
J gene: TRBJ1-1; V gene: TRBV19; D gene: -; clone size: -; CDR3 DNA: TGTGCCAGTAGTTTAGGGTGGGCTGGTGAAGCTTTCTTT; CDR3 protein: CASSLGWAGEAFF
J gene: TRBJ2-5; V gene: TRBV4-1; D gene: -; clone size: -; CDR3 DNA: TGCGCCAGCAGCCAAGATACCCGAGGGGAGACCCAGTACTTC; CDR3 protein: CASSQDTRGETQYF
J gene: TRBJ2-2; V gene: TRBV27; D gene: TRBD1; clone size: -; CDR3 DNA: TGTGCCAGCAGTTCCTACAGGGGGGCGAACACCGGGGAGCTGTTTTTT; CDR3 protein: CASSSYRGANTGELFF
J gene: TRBJ1-1; V gene: TRBV9; D gene: -; clone size: once; CDR3 DNA: TGTGCCAGCAGCAAATTACAGGGAGCGAACACTGAAGCTTTCTTT; CDR3 protein: CASSKLQGANTEAFF
J gene: TRBJ1-5; V gene: TRBV6-6; D gene: TRBD1; clone size: once; CDR3 DNA: TGTGCCAGCAGCCGGACAGGGGCGGATCAGCCCCAGCATTTT; CDR3 protein: CASSRTGADQPQHF
J gene: TRBJ1-1; V gene: TRBV6-4; D gene: TRBD1; clone size: -; CDR3 DNA: TGTGCCAGCAGTGTGGGACAGGGGACTGAAGCTTTCTTT; CDR3 protein: CASSVGQGTEAFF
J gene: TRBJ1-2; V gene: TRBV3-1/TRBV3-2; D gene: -; clone size: once; CDR3 DNA: TGTGCCAGCAGCCTTCGGGGGGGCAGAATCTATGGCTACACCTTC; CDR3 protein: CASSLRGGRIYGYTF
J gene: TRBJ2-2; V gene: TRBV5-1; D gene: -; clone size: -; CDR3 DNA: TGCGCCAGCAGCGAGGGGGTTAACACCGGGGAGCTGTTTTTT; CDR3 protein: CASSEGVNTGELFF
J gene: TRBJ1-6; V gene: TRBV28; D gene: -; clone size: once; CDR3 DNA: TGTGCCAGCACAAACCCCGGGACAATCGGTAATTCACCCCTCCACTTT; CDR3 protein: CASTNPGTIGNSPLHF
J gene: TRBJ2-5; V gene: TRBV24-1; D gene: TRBD1; clone size: -; CDR3 DNA: TGTGCCACCAGTGATGGGACAGGGGTTCAAGAGACCCAGTACTTC; CDR3 protein: CATSDGTGVQETQYF
J gene: TRBJ2-3; V gene: TRBV5-1; D gene: TRBD2; clone size: -; CDR3 DNA: TGCGCCAGCAGCCGTCCGGGACTATCCACAGATACGCAGTATTTT; CDR3 protein: CASSRPGLSTDTQYF
J gene: TRBJ1-1; V gene: TRBV6-2/TRBV6-3; D gene: -; clone size: -; CDR3 DNA: TGTGCCAGCAGCGGACGGGGGGTTGGCGCTTTCTTT; CDR3 protein: CASSGRGVGAFF
J gene: TRBJ1-1; V gene: TRBV12-3/TRBV12-4; D gene: TRBD1; clone size: -; CDR3 DNA: TGTGCCAGCAGTTTCTTTCGGACAGGAGAAGCTTTCTTT; CDR3 protein: CASSFFRTGEAFF
J gene: TRBJ1-5; V gene: TRBV12-5; D gene: -; clone size: few; CDR3 DNA: TGTGCTAGTGGTCCTCTCGCGAGGGCCGATCAGCCCCAGCATTTT; CDR3 protein: CASGPLARADQPQHF
J gene: TRBJ2-7; V gene: TRBV6-5; D gene: -; clone size: -; CDR3 DNA: TGTGCCAGCAAGACAGGAGCCTACGAGCAGTACTTC; CDR3 protein: CASKTGAYEQYF
J gene: TRBJ1-3; V gene: TRBV7-9; D gene: -; clone size: -; CDR3 DNA: TGTGCCAGCAGCTTAGGCGGGCCCCGGTCGTCCACCATATATTTT; CDR3 protein: CASSLGGPRSSTIYF
J gene: TRBJ2-5; V gene: TRBV7-9; D gene: TRBD2; clone size: -; CDR3 DNA: TGTGCCAGCAGAGAAATTCCGGGACTAGCGGCTCGGGAGACCCAGTACTTC; CDR3 protein: CASREIPGLAARETQYF
J gene: TRBJ1-3; V gene: TRBV19; D gene: -; clone size: -; CDR3 DNA: TGTGCCAGTAGTCCCTCTACAGGGATCGTAAACACCATATATTTT; CDR3 protein: CASSPSTGIVNTIYF
J gene: TRBJ1-1; V gene: TRBV28; D gene: -; clone size: -; CDR3 DNA: TGTGCCAGCAGTTTAGGGTCCAGCAGGGCCCACACTGAAGCTTTCTTT; CDR3 protein: CASSLGSSRAHTEAFF
J gene: TRBJ1-1; V gene: TRBV7-8; D gene: TRBD1; clone size: -; CDR3 DNA: TGTGCCAGCAGCCGGGACAGGGGAACTGAAGCTTTCTTT; CDR3 protein: CASSRDRGTEAFF
J gene: TRBJ2-1; V gene: TRBV7-2; D gene: TRBD2; clone size: -; CDR3 DNA: TGTGCCAGCAGCTCCCAATTGACTAGCGGCGAGCAGTTCTTC; CDR3 protein: CASSSQLTSGEQFF
J gene: TRBJ1-4; V gene: TRBV14; D gene: TRBD1; clone size: once; CDR3 DNA: TGTGCCAGCAGCCATTTTTTCCGGACAGGGAAGGAAAAACTGTTTTTT; CDR3 protein: CASSHFFRTGKEKLFF
J gene: TRBJ2-3; V gene: TRBV13; D gene: TRBD2; clone size: -; CDR3 DNA: TGTGCCAGCAGCCGTTCCCTTAGCGGGGGGACAGATACGCAGTATTTT; CDR3 protein: CASSRSLSGGTDTQYF